The clone carrying this T cell receptor (beta chain) appeared a few times. V lost 2 bases to trimming and J lost 0 bases; unmatched junction nucleotides: 1. This CDR3 has 14 amino acids. CDR1 LGHDT and CDR2 YNNKEL come from the germline V gene (reference sequence). The sample is drawn from a study of early T cells in non-severe SARS-CoV-2 infection. Each CDR3 protein is one row after TCRdb ran MiXCR on the 5' RACE reads. The sample comprises some 57,000 distinct CDR3 sequences, less than 9.5% of which are singletons, and under 4.5% rests with the top ten. The source is an adult who was a healthcare worker with PCR-confirmed SARS-CoV-2 infection or an uninfected control (not recorded which). The source was whole blood, collected at baseline. The V call is TRBV3-1, the J call TRBJ2-7, with 7 positions matching TRBD1. The CDR3 sequence: CASSQWDSSYEQYF. CDR3 nucleotides: TGTGCCAGCAGCCAATGGGACAGCTCCTACGAGCAGTACTTC.